This TCR beta chain comes out of a study of blood T cell repertoires in COVID-19 (dated by TCRdb to 2018 to 2021). Background on the whole study: The collaborator samples originated in the United States, Italy and Spain and spanned the acute and convalescent phases of COVID-19. The material from the prospective study consisted of cDNA or gDNA derived from T cells, B-cell-depleted T cells, or PBMCs. Deeply sampled blood TCRbeta repertoires from subjects exposed to, actively infected with, or recovered from COVID-19 were included in the dataset. The repertoires were made available in a free public database intended to serve as a resource for research on the immune response to SARS-CoV-2. Samples were obtained from the ongoing ImmuneRACE study (first 160 participants) and from 1,254 subjects provided by 6 global collaborators. Sample metadata almost always included a de-identified subject ID, COVID-19 status, age in years and sex. HLA class I and class II types, where available, came from metadata supplied by the sample provider rather than from assay-based typing. Beyond this particular receptor, the publication reports: Clinical and demographic metadata were provided uncurated, with the amount varying by source and participant.

TCRbeta CDR3 regions were amplified from genomic DNA by means of the immunoSEQ Assay, a bias-controlled multiplex PCR. Per the authors' processing: The number of nucleated cells in each sample was estimated by amplification of reference gene primers within the assay. To quantify the absolute abundance of each unique TCRbeta CDR3 rearrangement, sequence reads were collapsed and filtered. For each sample, productive Simpson clonality was calculated as the square root of Simpson's diversity index across productive rearrangements. As stored in TCRdb, this immuneACCESS dataset retains in-frame rearrangements with V and J assigned. A fraction of the clones does not appear; measured against another copy, unresolved V genes explain less than half of the discrepancy, and the remainder lacks a known reason. For V, J and clone size, that table is used; D and trimming come from the DNA. The sample profile shows some 95,000 clones; about three quarters of them were found once. The ten largest make up 7.5% to 9.5% of the sample.

Details on this clone: Its antigen has not been determined. No much larger clonotype is one base removed from it; base qualities were not supplied.

V drops 0 bases and J drops 10 bases, leaving 5 bases in between. CDR1 is given as SGDLS and CDR2 as YYNGEE, both from the germline V gene. The CDR3 starts with the cysteine, ends with the phenylalanine, and has 12 residues. Only CDR3 DNA remains: 36 bases, in frame from the first base. Another Seattle source contributed samples from volunteer blood donors who had recovered from COVID-19. Whole blood was collected in K2EDTA tubes by collaborating institutions according to the institutions' own protocols. For TCRbeta analysis, collaborators shipped samples in one of three forms: frozen whole blood, isolated PBMCs, or DNA extracted from either of those sample types.

The receptor was derived from a man aged 50 to 60 who had recovered from COVID-19. This chain joins TRBV9 to TRBJ1-6, with no confident D gene call. The specimen sequenced was peripheral blood. The DNA sequence follows: TGTGCCAGCAGCGTAGACGGGTCACCCCTCCACTTT. Its coded protein is CASSVDGSPLHF.